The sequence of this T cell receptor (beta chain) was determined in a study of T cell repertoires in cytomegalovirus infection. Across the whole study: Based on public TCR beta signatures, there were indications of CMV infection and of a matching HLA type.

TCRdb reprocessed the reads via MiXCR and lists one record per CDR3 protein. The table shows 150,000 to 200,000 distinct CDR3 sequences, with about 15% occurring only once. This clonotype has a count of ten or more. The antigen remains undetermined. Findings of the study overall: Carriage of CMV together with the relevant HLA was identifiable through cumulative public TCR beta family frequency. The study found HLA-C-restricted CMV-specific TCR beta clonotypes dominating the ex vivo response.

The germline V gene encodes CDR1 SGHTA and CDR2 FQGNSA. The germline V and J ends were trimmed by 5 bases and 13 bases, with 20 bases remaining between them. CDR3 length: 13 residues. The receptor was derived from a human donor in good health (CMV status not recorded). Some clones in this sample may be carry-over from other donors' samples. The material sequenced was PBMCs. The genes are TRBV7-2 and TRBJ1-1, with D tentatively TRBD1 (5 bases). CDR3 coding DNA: TGTGCCAGCAGCGTATACGGGGACTACCGGGATTTCTTT. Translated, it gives CASSVYGDYRDFF.